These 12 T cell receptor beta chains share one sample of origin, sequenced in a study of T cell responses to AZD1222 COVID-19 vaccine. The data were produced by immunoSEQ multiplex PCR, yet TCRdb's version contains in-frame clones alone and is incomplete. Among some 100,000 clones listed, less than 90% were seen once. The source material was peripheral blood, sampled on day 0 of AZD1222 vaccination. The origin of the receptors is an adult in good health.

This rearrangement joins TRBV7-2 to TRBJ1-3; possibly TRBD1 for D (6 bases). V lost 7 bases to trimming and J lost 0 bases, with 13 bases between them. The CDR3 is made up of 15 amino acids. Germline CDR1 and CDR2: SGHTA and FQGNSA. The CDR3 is CASTSRGSSGNTIYF. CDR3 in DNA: TGTGCCAGCACCTCCAGGGGAAGCTCTGGAAACACCATATATTTT.

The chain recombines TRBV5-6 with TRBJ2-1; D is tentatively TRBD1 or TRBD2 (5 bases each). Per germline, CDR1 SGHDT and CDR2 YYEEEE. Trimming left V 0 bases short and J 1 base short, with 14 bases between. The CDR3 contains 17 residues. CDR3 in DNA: TGTGCCAGCAGCTTGGCCGGGGCTAGTCTTTCCTACAATGAGCAGTTCTTC. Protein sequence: CASSLAGASLSYNEQFF.

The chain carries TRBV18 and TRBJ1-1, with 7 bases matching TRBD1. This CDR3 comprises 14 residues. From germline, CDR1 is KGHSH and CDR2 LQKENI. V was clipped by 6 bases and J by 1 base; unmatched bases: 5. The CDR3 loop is CASSQGGTNTEAFF. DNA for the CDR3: TGTGCCAGCTCCCAGGGGGGAACGAACACTGAAGCTTTCTTT.

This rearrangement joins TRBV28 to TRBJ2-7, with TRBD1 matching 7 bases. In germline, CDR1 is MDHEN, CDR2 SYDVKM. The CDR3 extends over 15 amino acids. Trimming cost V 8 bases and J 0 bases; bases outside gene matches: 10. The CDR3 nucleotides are TGTGCCAGCGAGGGGGCTTTAAGTAACTCCTACGAGCAGTACTTC. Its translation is CASEGALSNSYEQYF. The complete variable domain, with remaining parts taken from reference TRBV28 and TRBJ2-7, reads DVKVTQSSRYLVKRTGEKVFLECVQDMDHENMFWYRQDPGLGLRLIYFSYDVKMKEKGDIPEGYSVSREKKERFSLILESASTNQTSMYLCASEGALSNSYEQYFGPGTRLTVT.

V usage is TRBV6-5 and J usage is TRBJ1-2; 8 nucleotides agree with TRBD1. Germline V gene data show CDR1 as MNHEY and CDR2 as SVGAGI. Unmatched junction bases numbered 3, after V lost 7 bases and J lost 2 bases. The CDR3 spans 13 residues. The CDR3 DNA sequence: TGTGCCAGCACCAGGGACAGGAACTATGGCTACACCTTC. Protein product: CASTRDRNYGYTF.

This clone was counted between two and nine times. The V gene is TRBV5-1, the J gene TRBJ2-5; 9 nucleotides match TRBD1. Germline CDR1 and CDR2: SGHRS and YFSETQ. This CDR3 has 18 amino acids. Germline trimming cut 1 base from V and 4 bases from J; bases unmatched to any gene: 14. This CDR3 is CASSLNGGGQGRAETQYF. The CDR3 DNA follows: TGCGCCAGCAGCTTGAACGGAGGGGGACAGGGTAGGGCAGAGACCCAGTACTTC.

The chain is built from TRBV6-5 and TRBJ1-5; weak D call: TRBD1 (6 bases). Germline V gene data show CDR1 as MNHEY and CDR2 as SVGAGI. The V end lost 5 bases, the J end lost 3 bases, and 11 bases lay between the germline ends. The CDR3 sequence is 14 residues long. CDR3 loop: CASSRGMDNQPQHF. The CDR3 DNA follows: TGTGCCAGCAGTAGGGGGATGGACAATCAGCCCCAGCATTTT.

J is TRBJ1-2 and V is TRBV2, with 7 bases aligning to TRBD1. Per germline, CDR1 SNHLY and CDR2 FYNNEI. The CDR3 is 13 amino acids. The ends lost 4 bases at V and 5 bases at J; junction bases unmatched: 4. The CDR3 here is CASSGDSDYGYTF. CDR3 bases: TGTGCCAGCAGTGGGGACAGCGATTATGGCTACACCTTC.

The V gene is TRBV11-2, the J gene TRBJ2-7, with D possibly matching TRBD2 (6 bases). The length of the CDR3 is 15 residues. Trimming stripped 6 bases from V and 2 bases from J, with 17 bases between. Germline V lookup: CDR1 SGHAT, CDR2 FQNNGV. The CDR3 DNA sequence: TGTGCCAGCAGACCAACCGGGACTCCCCCCTACGAGCAGTACTTC. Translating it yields CASRPTGTPPYEQYF. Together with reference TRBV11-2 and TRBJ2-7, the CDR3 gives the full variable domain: EAGVAQSPRYKIIEKRQSVAFWCNPISGHATLYWYQQILGQGPKLLIQFQNNGVVDDSQLPKDRFSAERLKGVDSTLKIQPAKLEDSAVYLCASRPTGTPPYEQYFGPGTRLTVT.

CDR3 sequence reads: CASSSTSGSDTQYF. The CDR3 region has the DNA TGTGCCAGCAGCTCGACTAGTGGGTCAGATACGCAGTATTTT. The chain links TRBV7-9 to TRBJ2-3, with D perhaps matching TRBD2 (6 bases). The CDR3 length is 14 residues. Germline CDR1 reads SEHNR; CDR2 reads FQNEAQ (reference sequence). The germline V and J ends were trimmed by 4 bases and 4 bases, with 12 bases remaining between them.

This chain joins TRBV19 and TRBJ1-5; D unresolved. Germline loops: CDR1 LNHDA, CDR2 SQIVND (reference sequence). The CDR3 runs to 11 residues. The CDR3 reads CAVTGNQPQHF. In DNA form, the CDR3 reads TGTGCTGTAACGGGCAATCAGCCCCAGCATTTT.

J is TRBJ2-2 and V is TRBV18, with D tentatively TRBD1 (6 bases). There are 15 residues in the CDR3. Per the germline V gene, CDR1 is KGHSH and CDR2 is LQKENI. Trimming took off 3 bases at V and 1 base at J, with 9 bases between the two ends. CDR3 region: CASSPPTGNTGELFF. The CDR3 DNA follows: TGTGCCAGCTCACCGCCGACAGGGAACACCGGGGAGCTGTTTTTT.